The 32 T cell receptor beta chains reported below all come from one sample, sequenced in a study of persistence of HIV-infected CD4 T cells. These receptors lack a known antigen. The libraries were made with immunoSEQ version 4 in survey mode. Profiling relied on immunoSEQ multiplex PCR, and the TCRdb table lists in-frame clones only, not all of them. Of about 28,000 clones listed, approximately 82% are singletons. Cells were stimulated with CMV-infected fibroblast lysates at 10 ug/mL. CD40L/CD69 double-negative CD45RO-high memory CD4+ T cells were collected. The sequenced sample was CD4+ T cells sorted from PBMCs after roughly 20-hour stimulation, obtained from a patient who received antiretroviral therapy. These receptor sequences come from an adult man with HIV who was CMV-seropositive.

V and J are TRBV18 and TRBJ1-3, with D possibly matching TRBD1 (6 bases). Per the germline V gene, CDR1 is KGHSH and CDR2 is LQKENI. V was shortened by 3 bases and J by 1 base, with 10 bases between the two germline ends. This CDR3 has 15 residues. CDR3 residues: CASSPPGVSGNTIYF. In DNA form, the CDR3 reads TGTGCCAGCTCACCGCCAGGGGTATCTGGAAACACCATATATTTT.

This sequence joins TRBV6-5 and TRBJ2-3; 9 nucleotides line up with TRBD1. The CDR3 runs to 15 residues. Losses at the gene ends were 8 bases for V and 3 bases for J; bases not matched to a gene: 9. Germline V CDR1 and CDR2: MNHEY, SVGAGI. CDR3: CASVRGGQGTDTQYF. The CDR3 nucleotides read TGTGCCAGCGTTAGAGGGGGACAGGGAACAGATACGCAGTATTTT.

V is TRBV20-1 and J is TRBJ2-7; D perhaps matches TRBD1 (5 bases). This CDR3 has 11 residues. In germline, CDR1 is DFQATT, CDR2 SNEGSKA (reference sequence). V was clipped by 5 bases and J by 7 bases, with 12 bases between them. The CDR3 bases are TGCAGTGCTGGGGCCTCAGGGGAGCAGTACTTC. It codes for CSAGASGEQYF.

In its sample, this clone was seen once. The V and J genes are TRBV12-5 and TRBJ2-2; D perhaps matches TRBD1 (6 bases). There are 14 residues in the CDR3. CDR1 is LGHNT and CDR2 is FRNRAP in the germline V gene. V lost 7 bases, J lost 1 base, and 10 bases lay in between. CDR3 loop: CASVWTENTGELFF. The CDR3 nucleotides read TGTGCTAGTGTTTGGACAGAGAACACCGGGGAGCTGTTTTTT. Full variable domain (outside the CDR3, taken from reference TRBV12-5 and TRBJ2-2): DARVTQTPRHKVTEMGQEVTMRCQPILGHNTVFWYRQTMMQGLELLAYFRNRAPLDDSGMPKDRFSAEMPDATLATLKIQPSEPRDSAVYFCASVWTENTGELFFGEGSRLTVL.

The chain recombines TRBV19 with TRBJ1-1; 7 positions match TRBD1. V lost 7 bases and J lost 6; bases outside the gene matches: 5. The CDR3 has 12 amino acids. Germline CDR1 is LNHDA and CDR2 is SQIVND (reference sequence). This CDR3 reads CASNKGASEAFF. For the CDR3, the DNA is TGTGCCAGTAATAAGGGGGCGTCTGAAGCTTTCTTT.

The chain couples TRBV9 to TRBJ1-3; D might be TRBD1 (5 bases). The CDR3 runs to 16 residues. Trimming cost V 4 bases and J 3 bases, with 17 bases left between them. Germline values: CDR1 SGDLS, CDR2 YYNGEE. The CDR3 DNA follows: TGTGCCAGCAGCTCTCAGGGCCTTAAAAGTGGAAACACCATATATTTT. It encodes CASSSQGLKSGNTIYF.

The gene calls are TRBV29-1 and TRBJ2-5, with 8 nucleotides matching TRBD1. The trim removed 7 bases at V and 4 bases at J, leaving 11 bases unmatched. This CDR3 contains 14 residues. Germline CDR1 is SQVTM and CDR2 is ANQGSEA. The CDR3 nucleotides are TGCAGCGCCCAGACAGGGGAGAATGGAGAGACCCAGTACTTC. It specifies CSAQTGENGETQYF.

The chain combines TRBV6-5 with TRBJ1-2, with D maybe TRBD1 (6 bases). The CDR3 is 15 residues long. V was shortened by 7 bases and J by 4 bases, with 19 bases between the two germline ends. Germline lookup yields CDR1 MNHEY and CDR2 SVGAGI. CDR3 residues: CASNGGSTGSYGYTF. The CDR3 region has the DNA TGTGCCAGCAATGGGGGCTCTACAGGGTCCTATGGCTACACCTTC.

This chain connects TRBV6-5 to TRBJ1-1; D gene ambiguous. Germline V lookup: CDR1 MNHEY, CDR2 SVGAGI. V lost 8 bases, J lost 10 bases, and 20 bases lay in between. The CDR3 contains 13 residues. DNA for the CDR3: TGTGCCAGCCGTTTCGACGGGGAGAGGAGAGCTTTCTTT. This codes for CASRFDGERRAFF.

The chain is built from TRBV24-1 and TRBJ2-7; the match to TRBD1 covers 10 bases. V dropped 9 bases and J dropped 0; count of bases not matched to a gene: 7. The CDR3 is made up of 15 amino acids. The germline CDR1 and CDR2 sequences are KGHDR and SFDVKD. The DNA for the CDR3 is TGTGCCACCGGGACAGGGGATAGTAGCTCCTACGAGCAGTACTTC. The encoded protein is CATGTGDSSSYEQYF.

The rearrangement uses TRBV24-1 and TRBJ2-1, with 7 bases that match TRBD1. CDR1 is KGHDR, CDR2 SFDVKD, per germline. CDR3 size: 15 residues. The ends lost 4 bases at V and 6 bases at J; junction bases unmatched: 8. The CDR3 DNA follows: TGTGCCACCAGTGAACCCCAGGGACAGCTCAATGAGCAGTTCTTC. This encodes CATSEPQGQLNEQFF.

This chain links TRBV7-3 with TRBJ2-3, with D possibly being TRBD1 or TRBD2 (5 bases each). The CDR3 covers 15 residues. Germline V gene lookup returns CDR1 SGHTA and CDR2 FQGTGA. Trimming removed 3 bases at V and 2 bases at J, with 12 bases between. The CDR3 loop is CASSFRGQDTDTQYF. CDR3 DNA sequence: TGTGCCAGCAGCTTCCGGGGCCAAGACACAGATACGCAGTATTTT.

In this sample, this clone turned up a few times. For the CDR3, the DNA is TGTGCCAGCAGCTTAACTTCTGGTCAGCCCCAGCATTTT. This encodes CASSLTSGQPQHF. V gene TRBV7-3 combines with J gene TRBJ1-5, with no clear D. CDR3 length equals 13 residues. Germline lookup yields CDR1 SGHTA and CDR2 FQGTGA. V was pared by 0 bases and J by 6 bases, with 6 bases between.

The gene calls are TRBV12-5 and TRBJ2-1, with unresolved D. Germline lookup yields CDR1 LGHNT and CDR2 FRNRAP. Trimming took off 6 bases at V and 4 bases at J, with 22 bases between the two ends. This CDR3 contains 17 residues. As DNA, the CDR3 is TGTGCTAGTGGCTACAGAGGACCGGGTGGGGTTTACAATGAGCAGTTCTTC. Amino acids: CASGYRGPGGVYNEQFF.

This chain joins TRBV6-1 and TRBJ2-7; 12 bases are shared with TRBD1. The germline gives CDR1 MNHNS, CDR2 SASEGT. The V segment lost 0 bases and the J segment 4 bases; nucleotides outside the gene matches: 7. The CDR3 runs to 17 residues. CDR3 in amino acids: CASSEAPGTGGRYEQYF. DNA for the CDR3: TGTGCCAGCAGTGAAGCGCCCGGGACAGGGGGCAGGTACGAGCAGTACTTC.

The chain is built from TRBV7-2 and TRBJ2-7, with a weak D call TRBD2 (5 bases). The germline V gene encodes CDR1 SGHTA and CDR2 FQGNSA. V lost 5 bases and J lost 2, with 13 bases in between. The CDR3 covers 14 residues. In DNA, the CDR3 is TGTGCCAGCAGCCCAGTGGACGGGACCTACGAGCAGTACTTC. The encoded protein is CASSPVDGTYEQYF.

This chain connects TRBV6-4 to TRBJ1-6; D might be TRBD1 (5 bases). CDR1 is MRHNA, CDR2 SNTAGT, per germline. With 4 bases removed from V and 0 bases from J, the gap between germline ends came to 10 bases. The CDR3 is 16 amino acids. The CDR3 region is CASSAEGSSYNSPLHF. CDR3 sequence (DNA): TGTGCCAGCAGTGCTGAGGGGAGCTCCTATAATTCACCCCTCCACTTT.

There are a few counts of this clone. V usage is TRBV19 and J usage is TRBJ2-2; 7 positions agree with TRBD1. CDR1 and CDR2 from the germline V gene are LNHDA and SQIVND (reference sequence). The CDR3 spans 17 residues. Trimming removed 7 bases from V and 0 bases from J; junction bases left unmatched: 11. The CDR3 sequence: CASKSHHQGANTGELFF. For the CDR3, the DNA is TGTGCCAGTAAGTCCCACCACCAGGGGGCGAACACCGGGGAGCTGTTTTTT.

This clone has a single count. The chain carries TRBV9 and TRBJ1-6; unclear D gene. The CDR3 is made up of 14 amino acids. Germline CDR1 reads SGDLS; CDR2 reads YYNGEE. The V end lost 0 bases, the J end lost 7 bases, and 8 bases lay between the germline ends. CDR3 amino acids: CASSVEARNSPLHF. The CDR3, as DNA: TGTGCCAGCAGCGTAGAAGCCAGAAATTCACCCCTCCACTTT.

The V call is TRBV2, the J call TRBJ2-2; D is possibly TRBD1 or TRBD2 (5 bases each). The V gene lost 6 bases and the J gene lost 4 bases, with 15 bases spanning the gap. Germline lookup yields CDR1 SNHLY and CDR2 FYNNEI. The CDR3 extends over 15 amino acids. As DNA, the CDR3 is TGTGCCAGCAGAGGAGGAAGGGGCGGCACCGGGGAGCTGTTTTTT. Protein sequence: CASRGGRGGTGELFF.

This sequence joins TRBV6-1 and TRBJ2-1; 7 nucleotides agree with TRBD2. This CDR3 is 16 amino acids long. Germline assignment: CDR1 MNHNS and CDR2 SASEGT. The junction had 4 bases not matched to a gene; V was cut back by 2 bases and J by 0 bases. DNA of the CDR3: TGTGCCAGCAGTGAACGCCAGCGGGGCTCCTACAATGAGCAGTTCTTC. Protein: CASSERQRGSYNEQFF.

The genes are TRBV19 and TRBJ2-7, with 11 bases identical to TRBD1. V lost 0 bases, J lost 4 bases, and 8 bases stayed unmatched. The germline V gene has CDR1 LNHDA and CDR2 SQIVND (reference sequence). The length of the CDR3 is 17 residues. DNA of the CDR3: TGTGCCAGTAGTATAGACCCCCCGGGACAGGGGGTGTACGAGCAGTACTTC. Its protein is CASSIDPPGQGVYEQYF.

As concerns this clone: The sample has other DNA sequences that encode this CDR3 too. This chain uses TRBV19 with TRBJ2-7; either TRBD1 or TRBD2 may supply D (5 bases each). CDR3 length equals 14 residues. Trimming left V 6 bases short and J 0 bases short, with 12 bases between. Looked up from germline, CDR1 is LNHDA and CDR2 is SQIVND (reference sequence). DNA of the CDR3: TGTGCCAGTAGCCCGGGACGGAGCTCCTACGAGCAGTACTTC. The encoded protein is CASSPGRSSYEQYF. Full variable domain (rest looked up from reference TRBV19 and TRBJ2-7): DGGITQSPKYLFRKEGQNVTLSCEQNLNHDAMYWYRQDPGQGLRLIYYSQIVNDFQKGDIAEGYSVSREKKESFPLTVTSAQKNPTAFYLCASSPGRSSYEQYFGPGTRLTVT.

The chain has TRBV6-4 and TRBJ2-1; the match to TRBD2 covers 13 bases. Looked up from germline, CDR1 is MRHNA and CDR2 is SNTAGT. This CDR3 contains 16 residues. Trimming at V came to 2 bases and at J to 6 bases, leaving 4 bases not matched to a gene. DNA of the CDR3: TGTGCCAGCAGTGACGAACTAGCGGGGGGGACCAATGAGCAGTTCTTC. It yields the protein CASSDELAGGTNEQFF.

V usage is TRBV5-1 and J usage is TRBJ2-1, with D unresolved. Trimming took off 4 bases at V and 7 bases at J, with 9 bases between the two ends. The V gene's germline CDR1 is SGHRS and CDR2 YFSETQ. The length of the CDR3 is 12 residues. The CDR3 bases are TGCGCCAGCAGCGGCTCCTTGAATGAGCAGTTCTTC. Its translation is CASSGSLNEQFF.

The chain uses TRBV27 and TRBJ2-3; tentative D call: TRBD1 (5 bases). The V end lost 2 bases, the J end lost 1 base, and 13 bases lay between the germline ends. This CDR3 spans 16 amino acids. Germline V lookup: CDR1 MNHEY, CDR2 SMNVEV (reference sequence). Here the CDR3 DNA reads TGTGCCAGCAGTTTAAGCAAGGGGAAAGGCACAGATACGCAGTATTTT. Translated, it gives CASSLSKGKGTDTQYF.

The chain combines TRBV7-2 with TRBJ1-3, with D perhaps matching TRBD1 (5 bases). Per the germline V gene, CDR1 is SGHTA and CDR2 is FQGNSA. The CDR3 runs to 14 residues. V was clipped by 5 bases and J by 3 bases, with 11 bases between them. CDR3 protein: CASSPGRGGNTIYF. The CDR3 region has the DNA TGTGCCAGCAGCCCCGGGAGGGGTGGAAACACCATATATTTT.

By share, this clone counts as medium-sized (0.01 to 0.1%). The chain carries TRBV15 and TRBJ1-5; no reliable D call. Germline CDR1 and CDR2: LNHNV and YYDKDF (reference sequence). The CDR3 consists of 14 residues. The V and J ends lost 9 bases and 4 bases respectively, with 16 bases between them. The CDR3, as DNA: TGTGCCACAGGGCGCCCCGACAAGAATCAGCCCCAGCATTTT. Its protein product is CATGRPDKNQPQHF.

The chain combines TRBV27 with TRBJ1-5, with 9 bases that match TRBD1. Germline trimming cut 2 bases from V and 1 base from J; bases unmatched to any gene: 6. Germline lookup yields CDR1 MNHEY and CDR2 SMNVEV (reference sequence). This CDR3 has 17 residues. CDR3 sequence reads: CASSLRSGQGSNQPQHF. The CDR3 DNA reads TGTGCCAGCAGTTTAAGGAGCGGACAGGGGAGCAATCAGCCCCAGCATTTT.

The gene calls are TRBV14 and TRBJ1-5, with 9 bases fitting TRBD1. Germline values: CDR1 SGHDN, CDR2 FVKESK. The CDR3 totals 17 residues. V lost 0 bases and J lost 1; bases outside the gene matches: 4. The CDR3 nucleotides are TGTGCCAGCAGCCAAGACAGGACAGGGGTAAGCAATCAGCCCCAGCATTTT. It codes for CASSQDRTGVSNQPQHF.

This chain links TRBV10-1 with TRBJ2-2, with 12 nucleotides matching TRBD2. Germline-derived CDR1 and CDR2 are WNHNN and SYGVQD (reference sequence). The CDR3 runs 18 residues. J lost 3 bases, V lost 3 bases, and 8 bases had no gene match. CDR3 region: CASSESLAGGMDTGELFF. The CDR3 DNA sequence: TGCGCCAGCAGTGAATCGCTAGCGGGGGGGATGGACACCGGGGAGCTGTTTTTT.

The chain employs TRBV5-1 and TRBJ2-1, with D hard to call. Germline V gene sequence: CDR1 SGHRS, CDR2 YFSETQ. V lost 0 bases to trimming and J lost 2 bases, with 3 bases between them. This CDR3 is built from 13 residues. The CDR3, as DNA: TGCGCCAGCAGCTTGGATACCTACAATGAGCAGTTCTTC. Translation: CASSLDTYNEQFF.